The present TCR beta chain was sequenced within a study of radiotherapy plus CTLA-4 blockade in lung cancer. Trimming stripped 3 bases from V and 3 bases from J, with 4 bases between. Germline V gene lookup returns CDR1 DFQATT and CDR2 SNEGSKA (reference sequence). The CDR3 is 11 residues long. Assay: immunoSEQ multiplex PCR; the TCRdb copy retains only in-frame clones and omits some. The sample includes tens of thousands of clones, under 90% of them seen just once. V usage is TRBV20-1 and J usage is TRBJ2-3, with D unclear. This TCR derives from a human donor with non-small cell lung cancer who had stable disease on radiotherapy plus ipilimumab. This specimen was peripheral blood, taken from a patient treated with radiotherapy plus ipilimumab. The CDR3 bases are TGCAGTGCTAGCCTTACAGATACGCAGTATTTT. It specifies CSASLTDTQYF.